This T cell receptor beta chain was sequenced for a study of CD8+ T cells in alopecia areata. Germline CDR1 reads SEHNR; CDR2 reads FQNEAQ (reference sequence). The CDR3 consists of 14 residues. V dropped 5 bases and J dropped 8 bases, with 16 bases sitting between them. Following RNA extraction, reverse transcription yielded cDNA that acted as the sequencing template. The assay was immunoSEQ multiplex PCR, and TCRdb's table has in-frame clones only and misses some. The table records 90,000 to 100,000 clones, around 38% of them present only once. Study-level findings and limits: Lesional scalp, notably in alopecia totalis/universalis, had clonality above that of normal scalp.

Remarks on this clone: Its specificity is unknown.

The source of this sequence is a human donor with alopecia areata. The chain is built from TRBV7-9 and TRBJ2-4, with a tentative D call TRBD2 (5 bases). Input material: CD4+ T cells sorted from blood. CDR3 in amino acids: CASSPHSSADIQYF. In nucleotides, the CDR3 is TGTGCCAGCAGCCCCCACTCTTCAGCGGACATTCAGTACTTC.